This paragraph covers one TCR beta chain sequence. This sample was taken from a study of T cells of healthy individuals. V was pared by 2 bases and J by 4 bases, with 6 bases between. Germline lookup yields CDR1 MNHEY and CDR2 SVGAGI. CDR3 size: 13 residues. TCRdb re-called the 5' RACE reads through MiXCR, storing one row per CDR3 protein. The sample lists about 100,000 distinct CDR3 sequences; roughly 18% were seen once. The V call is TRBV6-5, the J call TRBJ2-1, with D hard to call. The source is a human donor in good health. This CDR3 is CASSYGAYNEQFF. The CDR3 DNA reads TGTGCCAGCAGTTACGGCGCGTACAATGAGCAGTTCTTC.